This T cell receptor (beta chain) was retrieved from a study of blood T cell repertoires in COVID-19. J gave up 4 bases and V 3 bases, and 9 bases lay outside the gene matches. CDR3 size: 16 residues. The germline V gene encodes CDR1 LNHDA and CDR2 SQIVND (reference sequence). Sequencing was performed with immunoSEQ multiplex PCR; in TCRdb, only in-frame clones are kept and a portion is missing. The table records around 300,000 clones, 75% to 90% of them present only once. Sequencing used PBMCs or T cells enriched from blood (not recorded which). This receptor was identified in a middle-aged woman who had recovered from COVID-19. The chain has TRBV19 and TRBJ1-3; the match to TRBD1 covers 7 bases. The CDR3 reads CASSIGTVSFGNTIYF. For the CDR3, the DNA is TGTGCCAGTAGTATCGGGACAGTGTCTTTCGGAAACACCATATATTTT.